This T cell receptor beta chain comes out of a study of blood T cell repertoires in COVID-19. Study in general: Specimens from acute and convalescent COVID-19 originated in the United States, Italy and Spain. PBMCs, B-cell-depleted T cells, or T cells provided the cDNA or gDNA that made up the material.

CDR3 size: 15 residues. Trimming took 5 bases from V and 0 from J, leaving 11 bases between them. CDR1 is KGHSH and CDR2 is LQKENI in the germline V gene. Methods used by the authors: Cell counts per sample came from amplifying reference gene primers. The assay was immunoSEQ multiplex PCR, and TCRdb's table has in-frame clones only and misses some. That table supplies the V and J calls and clone size; D and trimming were determined from the DNA. The table has around 400,000 clones, roughly 90% seen once; the top ten hold approximately 1.2%. The specimen was peripheral blood. The chain is built from TRBV18 and TRBJ1-5; D not resolved. This clonotype was sampled from a man between 35 and 55 years old with acute or convalescent COVID-19. The CDR3: CASSAQKNSNQPQHF. The CDR3, as DNA: TGTGCCAGCTCAGCTCAGAAAAATAGCAATCAGCCCCAGCATTTT. The full variable domain, with the rest looked up from reference TRBV18 and TRBJ1-5, is NAGVMQNPRHLVRRRGQEARLRCSPMKGHSHVYWYRQLPEEGLKFMVYLQKENIIDESGMPKERFSAEFPKEGPSILRIQQVVRGDSAAYFCASSAQKNSNQPQHFGDGTRLSIL.